These 32 T cell receptor beta chains were sequenced from one sample in a study of T-cell memory formation after mild COVID-19 (dated by TCRdb to about 2021). Receptors were amplified or captured by 5' RACE. Sequencer: Illumina NovaSeq 6000. TCRdb reran the public reads through fastp at Q25 and MiXCR, keeping productive beta chains. Each entry merges the rows of one CDR3 protein and shows their most common DNA and genes. The sample table holds some 180,000 distinct CDR3 sequences, of which 10% to 15% were seen once. The ten largest make up approximately 3.3% of the sample. Sequencing was carried out using PBMCs or a T cell subset sorted from them (not recorded which). The receptors derive from a man aged 18 to 35 who had mild COVID-19 (a few samples of this study predate the infection). The sample titles of this study are shuffled in the database, so cell type and time point are left out; the donor was told from shared clones.

The CDR3 sequence: CASSFRQGGSYNEQFF. CDR3 bases: TGTGCCAGCAGTTTCCGACAGGGCGGCTCCTACAATGAGCAGTTCTTC. V usage is TRBV12-3 or TRBV12-4 and J usage is TRBJ2-1; TRBD1 matches 7 bases. With 3 bases clipped from V and 0 bases from J, the junction kept 5 bases outside the gene matches. The CDR3 extends over 16 amino acids.

The V call is TRBV7-9, the J call TRBJ2-7; TRBD1 or TRBD2 may be the D gene (6 bases each). The CDR3 has 16 amino acids. Germline V gene sequence: CDR1 SEHNR, CDR2 FQNEAQ (reference sequence). Deletions cut 11 bases from V and 0 bases from J, with 23 bases between. This CDR3 is CASSWGAGVSSYEQYV. The CDR3, as DNA: TGTGCCTCCTCATGGGGGGCAGGGGTGAGCTCCTACGAGCAGTACGTC.

This clonotype was detected only a few times. V and J are TRBV6-5 and TRBJ1-1; possibly TRBD1 for D (5 bases). The CDR3 loop spans 15 amino acids. Trimming removed 2 bases from V and 2 bases from J, with 12 bases in between. Per the germline V gene, CDR1 is MNHEY and CDR2 is SVGAGI. The CDR3 reads CASSYQGLLNTEAFF. Here the CDR3 DNA reads TGTGCCAGCAGTTACCAGGGACTCCTAAACACTGAAGCTTTCTTT.

This clonotype was counted between two and nine times. V usage is TRBV4-3 and J usage is TRBJ1-5; 9 nucleotides line up with TRBD1. The CDR3 is 15 residues long. Per the germline V gene, CDR1 is LGHNA and CDR2 is YSLEER. The V and J ends lost 0 bases and 6 bases, in that order; junction bases with no gene match: 3. This chain's CDR3 is CASSQDGTGFQPQHF. CDR3 DNA: TGCGCCAGCAGCCAAGATGGGACAGGGTTTCAGCCCCAGCATTTT.

This chain connects TRBV20-1 to TRBJ2-3, with 12 nucleotides matching TRBD2. Germline V lookup: CDR1 DFQATT, CDR2 SNEGSKA (reference sequence). CDR3 length: 15 amino acids. With 6 bases clipped from V and 2 bases from J, the junction kept 6 bases outside the gene matches. DNA for the CDR3: TGCAGTGCGAGACTAGCGGGAGCCATCACAGATACGCAGTATTTT. Residues: CSARLAGAITDTQYF.

Only a few counts were recorded for this clonotype. The chain carries TRBV20-1 and TRBJ2-7, with D possibly called TRBD1 or TRBD2 (7 bases each). The CDR3 is 15 residues long. With 1 base removed from V and 4 bases from J, the gap between germline ends came to 17 bases. CDR1 is DFQATT and CDR2 is SNEGSKA in the germline V gene (reference sequence). The CDR3, as DNA: TGCAGTGCTAGAGCGACAGGGCGGGGGAGGTACGAGCAGTACTTC. It encodes CSARATGRGRYEQYF.

The chain is built from TRBV5-4 and TRBJ1-1; possibly TRBD1 for D (6 bases). V was cut by 4 bases and J by 3 bases, with 13 bases left in between. Germline V gene data show CDR1 as SGHNT and CDR2 as YYREEE (reference sequence). The CDR3 is 14 residues long. The CDR3: CASSLGAGDTEAFF. The CDR3 nucleotides read TGTGCCAGCAGCCTGGGGGCAGGGGACACTGAAGCTTTCTTT.

This clonotype has ten or more counts. The chain joins TRBV4-1 to TRBJ2-2, with TRBD1 as a possible D gene (5 bases). Deletions cut 1 base from V and 1 base from J, with 7 bases between. CDR1 MGHRA and CDR2 YSYEKL come from the germline V gene. The CDR3 totals 15 residues. The CDR3 is CASSQADMNTGELFF. The CDR3 DNA reads as TGCGCCAGCAGCCAAGCGGACATGAACACCGGGGAGCTGTTTTTT.

This clonotype occurred many times. The V call is TRBV6-6, the J call TRBJ2-1, with TRBD2 matching over 9 bases. Trimming took 3 bases from V and 7 from J; bases not matched to a gene: 4. This CDR3 contains 14 residues. Germline CDR1 and CDR2: MNHNY and SVGAGI (reference sequence). The CDR3 reads CASSYVAGGNEQFF. The CDR3 DNA is TGTGCCAGCAGTTATGTTGCGGGGGGGAATGAGCAGTTCTTC.

This clonotype was seen a few times. V gene TRBV2 combines with J gene TRBJ2-3, with a tentative D call TRBD2 (7 bases). Trimming removed 8 bases from V and 1 base from J, with 13 bases in between. The germline gives CDR1 SNHLY, CDR2 FYNNEI. The CDR3 sequence is 14 residues long. As DNA, the CDR3 is TGTGCCAGCGGGGGGGCCTCACGCACAGATACGCAGTATTTT. It yields the protein CASGGASRTDTQYF.

This rearrangement joins TRBV5-1 to TRBJ1-3, with D unresolved. The V gene lost 3 bases and the J gene lost 0 bases, with 7 bases spanning the gap. Germline CDR1 reads SGHRS; CDR2 reads YFSETQ. The CDR3 has 14 residues. CDR3 nucleotides: TGCGCCAGCAGCTCACCCGACTCTGGAAACACCATATATTTT. Its protein is CASSSPDSGNTIYF.

This clonotype was observed at least ten times. The CDR3 nucleotides are TGCGCCAGCAGTCATCCCTGGGGGTCGAACACTGAAGCTTTCTTT. Amino acid sequence: CASSHPWGSNTEAFF. The chain employs TRBV4-1 and TRBJ1-1, with D tentatively TRBD1 (5 bases). From germline, CDR1 is MGHRA and CDR2 YSYEKL. V lost 6 bases, J lost 1 base, and 15 bases lay in between. CDR3 length: 15 amino acids.

This clonotype showed up many times. The rearrangement uses TRBV20-1 and TRBJ1-3; tentative D call: TRBD1 (6 bases). There are 14 residues in the CDR3. Trimming cost V 4 bases and J 0 bases, with 10 bases left between them. In germline, CDR1 is DFQATT, CDR2 SNEGSKA (reference sequence). CDR3 DNA: TGCAGTGCTAAAGACAGGACCTCTGGAAACACCATATATTTT. It codes for CSAKDRTSGNTIYF.

This clonotype was picked up a small number of times. This sequence joins TRBV28 and TRBJ1-2; no firm D call. Per the germline V gene, CDR1 is MDHEN and CDR2 is SYDVKM. The V end was cut by 6 bases, the J end by 3 bases, with 17 bases between. CDR3 size: 15 residues. DNA of the CDR3: TGTGCCAGCAGGATGAGACCGGGTGGAGACTATGGCTACACCTTC. This gives the protein CASRMRPGGDYGYTF.

A few counts support this clonotype. The chain joins TRBV5-1 to TRBJ2-5; D is possibly TRBD1 or TRBD2 (5 bases each). With 3 bases removed from V and 7 bases from J, the gap between germline ends came to 13 bases. Germline CDR1 SGHRS, CDR2 YFSETQ. The CDR3 is 13 amino acids. The CDR3, as DNA: TGCGCCAGCAGCTCCGGACGAGGGGTGACCCAGTACTTC. It specifies CASSSGRGVTQYF.

In its sample, this clonotype was seen a few times. J is TRBJ2-5 and V is TRBV6-1; TRBD1 agrees at 7 bases. The trim removed 5 bases at V and 1 base at J, leaving 10 bases unmatched. Germline V CDR1 and CDR2: MNHNS, SASEGT. The CDR3 totals 16 residues. The CDR3 loop reads CASSPTDRPLQETQYF. CDR3 bases: TGTGCCAGCAGTCCCACGGACAGGCCACTCCAAGAGACCCAGTACTTC.

V usage is TRBV20-1 and J usage is TRBJ2-2; the D gene could be TRBD1 or TRBD2 (6 bases each). The CDR3 covers 15 residues. V was cut by 4 bases and J by 0 bases, with 12 bases left in between. Germline assignment: CDR1 DFQATT and CDR2 SNEGSKA (reference sequence). DNA for the CDR3: TGCAGTGCTACTAGGGGGGCATCGAACACCGGGGAGCTGTTTTTT. Its translation: CSATRGASNTGELFF.

The genes are TRBV5-1 and TRBJ1-2, with 7 bases that match TRBD1. Per the germline V gene, CDR1 is SGHRS and CDR2 is YFSETQ. The CDR3 is 13 residues long. Trimming removed 4 bases from V and 8 bases from J; junction bases left unmatched: 8. CDR3 in amino acids: CASSRDSREGYTF. CDR3 coding DNA: TGCGCCAGCAGCCGGGACAGCCGGGAGGGCTACACCTTC.

This clonotype was recorded many times. J is TRBJ2-5 and V is TRBV7-8; possible D gene TRBD2, 6 bases. Germline lookup yields CDR1 SGHVS and CDR2 FQNEAQ. The CDR3 consists of 15 residues. The V end lost 5 bases, the J end lost 3 bases, and 16 bases lay between the germline ends. This CDR3 is CASSRRAGRKETQYF. The CDR3 bases are TGTGCCAGCAGCCGGAGGGCAGGGCGGAAAGAGACCCAGTACTTC. The whole variable domain, remainder taken from reference TRBV7-8 and TRBJ2-5, is GAGVSQSPRYKVAKRGQDVALRCDPISGHVSLFWYQQALGQGPEFLTYFQNEAQLDKSGLPSDRFFAERPEGSVSTLKIQRTQQEDSAVYLCASSRRAGRKETQYFGPGTRLLVL.

This rearrangement joins TRBV7-2 to TRBJ1-2, with D possibly matching TRBD1 (6 bases). CDR1 and CDR2 from the germline V gene are SGHTA and FQGNSA. This CDR3 spans 14 amino acids. Trimming pared 2 bases from V and 4 bases from J, leaving 11 bases between. The CDR3 bases are TGTGCCAGCAGCTTACTAGCAGGGGCCTATGGCTACACCTTC. This translates into CASSLLAGAYGYTF.

This clonotype was seen a few times. This sequence joins TRBV20-1 and TRBJ1-1; the D is unclear. Trimming removed 3 bases from V and 0 bases from J, with 8 bases in between. The CDR3 loop spans 13 amino acids. Germline V gives CDR1 DFQATT, CDR2 SNEGSKA (reference sequence). CDR3 sequence reads: CSARESLNTEAFF. The CDR3 DNA reads TGCAGTGCTAGGGAGTCGTTGAACACTGAAGCTTTCTTT.

This clonotype has just a few counts. The chain is built from TRBV29-1 and TRBJ2-3; D possibly corresponds to TRBD1 (5 bases). The CDR3 sequence is 13 residues long. Between the trimmed V and J ends, which lost 3 bases and 6 bases, there was a span of 13 bases. Germline assignment: CDR1 SQVTM and CDR2 ANQGSEA. The CDR3 DNA reads TGCAGCGTTGACCTCGGCAGGGCCGATACGCAGTATTTT. This codes for CSVDLGRADTQYF.

This chain connects TRBV6-6 to TRBJ1-2; 7 nucleotides align to TRBD1. There are 16 residues in the CDR3. The germline gives CDR1 MNHNY, CDR2 SVGAGI (reference sequence). V was clipped by 5 bases and J by 0 bases; unmatched bases: 9. CDR3 residues: CASSKLSGQANYGYTF. DNA of the CDR3: TGTGCCAGCAGTAAGCTCTCCGGACAGGCTAACTATGGCTACACCTTC.

This clonotype was observed a few times. This chain connects TRBV7-2 to TRBJ2-1; D ambiguous. This CDR3 has 14 amino acids. Trimming stripped 2 bases from V and 1 base from J, with 6 bases between. Germline V CDR1 and CDR2: SGHTA, FQGNSA. The CDR3 loop reads CASSLTSSYNEQFF. The CDR3 DNA follows: TGTGCCAGCAGCTTAACGAGTTCCTACAATGAGCAGTTCTTC.

This clonotype showed up just a few times. This chain connects TRBV5-1 to TRBJ1-2; 9 nucleotides agree with TRBD1. Germline V gene lookup returns CDR1 SGHRS and CDR2 YFSETQ. Unmatched junction bases numbered 5, after V lost 0 bases and J lost 8 bases. There are 14 residues in the CDR3. The chain's CDR3 is CASSLAGQGSGYTF. CDR3 DNA sequence: TGCGCCAGCAGCTTGGCGGGACAGGGCAGCGGCTACACCTTC.

This clonotype was picked up a small number of times. The chain combines TRBV7-2 with TRBJ1-2; tentative D call: TRBD1 (5 bases). Germline CDR1 SGHTA, CDR2 FQGNSA. Trimming removed 7 bases at V and 4 bases at J, with 16 bases between. This CDR3 contains 14 residues. CDR3 coding DNA: TGTGCCAGCACCACAGGACCTGGGGGCTATGGCTACACCTTC. Protein: CASTTGPGGYGYTF. The full variable domain, its missing parts supplied by reference TRBV7-2 and TRBJ1-2, is GAGVSQSPSNKVTEKGKDVELRCDPISGHTALYWYRQSLGQGLEFLIYFQGNSAPDKSGLPSDRFSAERTGGSVSTLTIQRTQQEDSAVYLCASTTGPGGYGYTFGSGTRLTVV.

This clonotype was seen a handful of times. V gene TRBV20-1 combines with J gene TRBJ1-1; D is perhaps TRBD1 (6 bases). This CDR3 has 12 amino acids. Trimming removed 6 bases from V and 3 bases from J, with 11 bases in between. Germline loops: CDR1 DFQATT, CDR2 SNEGSKA (reference sequence). CDR3 DNA: TGCAGTGCAAAGGGGGGGTACACTGAAGCTTTCTTT. Its protein product is CSAKGGYTEAFF.

The genes are TRBV6-5 and TRBJ1-4; D gene uncertain. V was pared by 2 bases and J by 3 bases, with 1 base between. This CDR3 has 12 residues. CDR1 MNHEY and CDR2 SVGAGI come from the germline V gene. The CDR3 coding sequence is TGTGCCAGCAGTTACCCTAATGAAAAACTGTTTTTT. This encodes CASSYPNEKLFF.

This chain's CDR3 is CAWSVQGVIYGYTF. CDR3 nucleotide sequence: TGTGCCTGGAGTGTCCAGGGGGTAATCTATGGCTACACCTTC. V is TRBV30 and J is TRBJ1-2; TRBD1 matches 7 bases. The germline V gene encodes CDR1 GTSNPN and CDR2 SVGIG (reference sequence). With V trimmed by 0 bases and J by 4 bases, 5 bases remained unmatched. CDR3 length equals 14 residues.

This sequence joins TRBV2 and TRBJ1-5; 8 nucleotides agree with TRBD1. Germline assignment: CDR1 SNHLY and CDR2 FYNNEI. The junction had 5 bases not matched to a gene; V was cut back by 1 base and J by 6 bases. The CDR3 spans 15 residues. The CDR3: CASSEGAGGSQPQHF. DNA for the CDR3: TGTGCCAGCAGTGAAGGGGCAGGGGGCTCTCAGCCCCAGCATTTT. The full variable domain, its missing parts supplied by reference TRBV2 and TRBJ1-5, is EPEVTQTPSHQVTQMGQEVILRCVPISNHLYFYWYRQILGQKVEFLVSFYNNEISEKSEIFDDQFSVERPDGSNFTLKIRSTKLEDSAMYFCASSEGAGGSQPQHFGDGTRLSIL.

This clonotype has only a few counts. The chain has TRBV7-2 and TRBJ2-7; 12 nucleotides agree with TRBD2. V dropped 5 bases and J dropped 0; count of bases not matched to a gene: 2. Germline V gene lookup returns CDR1 SGHTA and CDR2 FQGNSA. This CDR3 contains 15 residues. The CDR3 reads CASSRTSGDSYEQYF. The CDR3 nucleotides are TGTGCCAGCAGCCGGACTAGCGGGGACTCCTACGAGCAGTACTTC.

This clonotype was recorded at least ten times. The chain is built from TRBV7-2 and TRBJ2-3; D uncertain. The CDR3 spans 13 residues. Germline CDR1 and CDR2: SGHTA and FQGNSA. Trimming took off 2 bases at V and 1 base at J, with 4 bases between the two ends. CDR3 nucleotides: TGTGCCAGCAGCTTATGGGGCACAGATACGCAGTATTTT. As protein: CASSLWGTDTQYF.